The source of this T cell receptor beta chain is a study of T cell repertoires in cytomegalovirus infection. Study overall: Well-studied HLA-B-restricted CMV epitopes were used in the study alongside recently identified HLA-C-restricted ones. Matching HLA type and CMV infection were both indicated by public TCR beta signatures. The study's findings and limits: Carriers of CMV plus the relevant HLA were identified by cumulative public TCR beta family frequency. In two of eight donors, the top clonotype was HLA-C-restricted CMV-specific.

On this clonotype: Its target is not known.

V was clipped by 4 bases and J by 1 base, with 21 bases between them. Germline V gene data show CDR1 as DFQATT and CDR2 as SNEGSKA (reference sequence). CDR3 length: 17 residues. TCRdb processed the reads anew with MiXCR; each CDR3 protein has one entry. The sample lists about 52,000 distinct CDR3 sequences, less than 20% occurring once. This rearrangement joins TRBV20-1 to TRBJ2-3; D ambiguous. Sequenced here: CD8+ T cells from cultured PBMCs, sampled from culture after CMV antigen stimulation. The TCR comes from a human donor in good health (CMV status not recorded). Some clones in this sample may be carry-over from other donors' samples. This CDR3 is CSAIFFDDSPGTDTQYF. CDR3 in DNA: TGCAGTGCTATTTTCTTCGATGACTCGCCCGGCACAGATACGCAGTATTTT.